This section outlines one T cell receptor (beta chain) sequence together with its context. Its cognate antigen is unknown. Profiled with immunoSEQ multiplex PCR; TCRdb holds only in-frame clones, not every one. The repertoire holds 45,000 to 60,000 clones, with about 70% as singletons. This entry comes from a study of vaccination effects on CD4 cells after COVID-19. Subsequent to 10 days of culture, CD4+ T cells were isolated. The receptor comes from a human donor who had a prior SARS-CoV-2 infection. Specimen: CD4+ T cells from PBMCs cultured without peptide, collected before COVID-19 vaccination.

The CDR3 loop reads CASSRTGSQLLPKYEQYF. Written as DNA, the CDR3 is TGTGCCAGCAGCCGGACAGGGAGCCAACTTCTGCCTAAATACGAGCAGTACTTC. The chain uses TRBV7-2 and TRBJ2-7; 8 nucleotides match TRBD1. The germline V gene has CDR1 SGHTA and CDR2 FQGNSA. The V segment lost 5 bases and the J segment 4 bases; nucleotides outside the gene matches: 19. This CDR3 has 18 amino acids.